This T cell receptor (beta chain) was sequenced in a study of shared clonotypes between healthy human individuals. V lost 5 bases and J lost 5; bases outside the gene matches: 10. The V gene's germline CDR1 is MGHDK and CDR2 SYGVNS. This CDR3 region has 15 residues. Assay: immunoSEQ multiplex PCR; the TCRdb copy retains only in-frame clones and omits some. Here the sample spans about 2 million clones, roughly 95% being singletons. The rearrangement uses TRBV25-1 and TRBJ2-7; 9 bases align to TRBD1. Sequencing input: naive CD4+ T cells sorted from blood. Noted subset: CD45RA+ positively selected. This receptor was identified in a young man in good health. CDR3 region: CASSSRTGVIDEQYF. For the CDR3, the DNA is TGTGCCAGCAGTTCCCGGACAGGGGTGATCGACGAGCAGTACTTC.